The next 16 T cell receptor beta chains were all read from a single sample in a study of Graves' ophthalmopathy and Graves' hyperthyroidism. Using RNA transcripts, the TCR beta CDR3 regions were amplified. Amplification began with first-round RT-PCR using HTBI primers, then second-round multiplex PCR was performed. TCRdb recomputed calls from the multiplex PCR reads with MiXCR, one row per CDR3 protein. The sample records roughly 480,000 distinct CDR3 sequences, under 15% being singletons. The source material was blood. All receptors derive from a woman under 40 with Graves' ophthalmopathy.

The rearrangement links TRBV3-1 to TRBJ2-2; D might be TRBD2 (6 bases). Germline V gene sequence: CDR1 LGHDT, CDR2 YNNKEL (reference sequence). Trimming took off 0 bases at V and 7 bases at J, with 12 bases between the two ends. This CDR3 has 15 residues. CDR3 protein: CASSQEWRASGELFF. In nucleotides, the CDR3 is TGTGCCAGCAGCCAAGAGTGGAGGGCGAGCGGGGAGCTGTTTTTT.

CDR3 sequence (DNA): TGTGCCTGGGAGGTACTAGCGGGAGTGGATACGCAGTATTTT. It translates to CAWEVLAGVDTQYF. J is TRBJ2-3 and V is TRBV30; 11 nucleotides match TRBD2. V was pared by 5 bases and J by 6 bases, with 7 bases of the junction left unmatched. Germline CDR1 reads GTSNPN; CDR2 reads SVGIG (reference sequence). The CDR3 loop spans 14 amino acids. Full variable domain (remainder filled in from reference TRBV30 and TRBJ2-3): SQTIHQWPATLVQPVGSPLSLECTVEGTSNPNLYWYRQAAGRGLQLLFYSVGIGQISSEVPQNLSASRPQDRQFILSSKKLLLSDSGFYLCAWEVLAGVDTQYFGPGTRLTVL.

This clonotype was picked up many times. The V gene is TRBV27, the J gene TRBJ1-1; maybe TRBD1 (6 bases). CDR3 length: 14 residues. Trimming cost V 5 bases and J 4 bases, with 14 bases left between them. Germline assignment: CDR1 MNHEY and CDR2 SMNVEV (reference sequence). The CDR3 loop is CASSRQGGVTEAFF. Here the CDR3 DNA reads TGTGCCAGCAGTCGACAAGGGGGGGTCACTGAAGCTTTCTTT.

The chain recombines TRBV24-1 with TRBJ2-2; TRBD1 might be the D (6 bases). This CDR3 is 12 amino acids long. V lost 10 bases, J lost 7 bases, and 12 bases lay in between. CDR1 and CDR2 (germline): KGHDR, SFDVKD. The CDR3 DNA sequence: TGTGCCACTCGGACAGCCGGCGGGGAGCTGTTTTTT. Amino acids: CATRTAGGELFF.

At least ten counts were recorded for this clonotype. The genes are TRBV29-1 and TRBJ2-7, with 7 bases lining up with TRBD1. CDR1 is SQVTM and CDR2 is ANQGSEA in the germline V gene. Trimming removed 2 bases from V and 7 bases from J; junction bases left unmatched: 11. This CDR3 region has 14 residues. CDR3 in DNA: TGCAGCGTTGAAAAGGGACAGTCCCACGGGGAGCAGTACTTC. It translates to CSVEKGQSHGEQYF.

This clonotype was detected ten times or more. The germline gene is not matched at one end of the junction; a read error may be the cause. This chain joins TRBV7-2 and TRBJ1-1, with no clear D. The CDR3 totals 13 residues. Germline assignment: CDR1 SGHTA and CDR2 FQGNSA. As DNA, the CDR3 is TGTGCCGGCAGAGAAGACATGAACACTGAAGCTTTCTTT. This gives the protein CAGREDMNTEAFF.

This clonotype has ten or more counts. The chain employs TRBV11-2 and TRBJ2-5; D unresolved. This CDR3 region has 14 residues. V was shortened by 1 base and J by 6 bases, with 12 bases between the two germline ends. The germline CDR1 and CDR2 sequences are SGHAT and FQNNGV. CDR3 sequence reads: CASSLAGSEKTQYF. CDR3 nucleotides: TGTGCCAGCAGCTTAGCCGGGTCCGAAAAGACCCAGTACTTC.

This clonotype was observed many times. The chain has TRBV9 and TRBJ2-7; 10 bases match TRBD1. The V and J ends lost 2 bases and 1 base, in that order; junction bases with no gene match: 6. This CDR3 has 16 amino acids. CDR1 is SGDLS and CDR2 is YYNGEE in the germline V gene. The CDR3 protein is CASSVDPGQGSYEQYF. The DNA of the CDR3 is TGTGCCAGCAGCGTCGATCCGGGACAGGGGTCCTACGAGCAGTACTTC.

The genes are TRBV3-1 and TRBJ2-5; 11 bases fit TRBD1. With V trimmed by 4 bases and J by 5 bases, 9 bases remained unmatched. The V gene's germline CDR1 is LGHDT and CDR2 YNNKEL (reference sequence). The CDR3 totals 16 residues. The CDR3 DNA reads as TGTGCCAGCAGCCCAGAGGGACAGGGGGTGGGGGAGACCCAGTACTTC. Protein sequence: CASSPEGQGVGETQYF.

In this sample, this clonotype turned up many times. The J gene is TRBJ2-7, the V gene TRBV4-1; the match to TRBD1 covers 7 bases. CDR3 length equals 17 residues. CDR1 MGHRA and CDR2 YSYEKL come from the germline V gene. V shed 2 bases, J shed 0 bases, and the junction held 10 bases outside the gene matches. CDR3 in DNA: TGCGCCAGCAGCCAATTCCTTTTGGACAGGAACTCCTACGAGCAGTACTTC. Protein: CASSQFLLDRNSYEQYF.

This clonotype was observed at least ten times. The rearrangement joins TRBV4-1 to TRBJ2-7, with D perhaps matching TRBD1 (6 bases). Germline lookup yields CDR1 MGHRA and CDR2 YSYEKL. This CDR3 is built from 15 residues. The V and J ends lost 2 bases and 5 bases respectively, with 16 bases between them. DNA of the CDR3: TGCGCCAGCAGCCAACTGTACAGGGTGGCGGACGAGCAGTACTTC. This encodes CASSQLYRVADEQYF.

Ten or more counts support this clonotype. The genes are TRBV6-1 and TRBJ2-7; D gene unclear. Germline CDR1 is MNHNS and CDR2 is SASEGT. The ends were cut back, 3 bases at V and 2 bases at J, with 11 bases in the middle. The CDR3 has 14 residues. In DNA, the CDR3 is TGTGCCAGCAGTGAGAAGGCAGGTCCCTACGAGCAGTACTTC. This encodes CASSEKAGPYEQYF.

This clonotype was seen repeatedly, ten times or more. The chain couples TRBV13 to TRBJ1-1; 7 nucleotides match TRBD1. V shed 0 bases, J shed 7 bases, and the junction held 2 bases outside the gene matches. The CDR3 length is 13 residues. Germline CDR1 PRHDT, CDR2 FYEKMQ (reference sequence). CDR3 loop: CASSLGGDSEAFF. The CDR3 coding sequence is TGTGCCAGCAGCTTAGGTGGGGACAGTGAAGCTTTCTTT.

The table lists this clonotype with a few counts. The gene calls are TRBV20-1 and TRBJ2-7; 16 bases align to TRBD2. Trimming removed 5 bases from V and 4 bases from J; junction bases left unmatched: 17. The CDR3 contains 19 residues. Germline CDR1 DFQATT, CDR2 SNEGSKA (reference sequence). As DNA, the CDR3 is TGCAGTGCTCCTACTCACCCCGGGACTAGCGGGAGGGGAGGGTACGAGCAGTACTTC. Translating gives CSAPTHPGTSGRGGYEQYF.

Ten or more counts support this clonotype. The rearrangement joins TRBV7-9 to TRBJ1-6; D gene uncertain. Deletions cut 1 base from V and 0 bases from J, with 10 bases between. Germline CDR1 SEHNR, CDR2 FQNEAQ (reference sequence). This CDR3 spans 17 amino acids. The CDR3 loop reads CASSLVSRSSYNSPLHF. CDR3 sequence (DNA): TGTGCCAGCAGCTTAGTCAGCCGGAGCTCCTATAATTCACCCCTCCACTTT.

This clonotype was detected many times. The gene calls are TRBV4-1 and TRBJ2-5; 9 nucleotides match TRBD1. Germline assignment: CDR1 MGHRA and CDR2 YSYEKL. V was pared by 0 bases and J by 5 bases, with 4 bases of the junction left unmatched. The CDR3 is 15 residues long. In DNA form, the CDR3 reads TGCGCCAGCAGCCAAGACCCCGGACAGGGGGAGACCCAGTACTTC. Amino acid sequence: CASSQDPGQGETQYF.